This T cell receptor (beta chain) was found in a study of blood T cell repertoires in COVID-19. Overall study: The United States, Italy and Spain supplied acute and convalescent COVID-19 samples. The cDNA or gDNA used as material had been derived from T cells, B-cell-depleted T cells, or PBMCs.

Authors' processing steps: Reference gene primer amplification in the assay estimated nucleated cell counts. TCRdb's copy holds only in-frame clones and misses some; the assay was immunoSEQ multiplex PCR. Clone size and V and J calls were adopted from that table, with D and trimming inferred from the DNA. The table has roughly 29,000 clones, roughly 80% seen once. The CDR3 covers 15 residues. Sample: peripheral blood. The chain recombines TRBV21-1 with TRBJ1-2; the table's TRBD1 call for D was not verified on the DNA. TRBV21-1 is assigned pseudogene status. The receptor's source is a woman aged 55-75 years with acute or convalescent COVID-19. The CDR3: CASSKTPPRDSVYTF. The CDR3 bases are TGTGCCAGCAGCAAAACTCCTCCCCGGGACAGCGTATACACCTTC.